Listed here are 9 T cell receptor beta chains from one sample, sequenced in a study of T-cell memory formation after mild COVID-19. TCRdb called the 5' RACE reads again in MiXCR, with one record for every CDR3 protein. In the table there are about half a million distinct CDR3 sequences, 15% to 20% of which are singletons. Sequencing was performed on PBMCs or a T cell subset sorted from them (not recorded which). These receptors all come from an adult woman who had mild COVID-19 (a few samples of this study predate the infection). Cell type and time point are not known.

This clonotype has a handful of counts. The V call is TRBV15, the J call TRBJ1-3; D uncertain. From germline, CDR1 is LNHNV and CDR2 YYDKDF (reference sequence). The V gene lost 1 base and the J gene lost 0 bases, with 4 bases spanning the gap. The CDR3 is 14 amino acids. CDR3 in DNA: TGTGCCACCAGCAGAGGGATCTCTGGAAACACCATATATTTT. Encoded protein: CATSRGISGNTIYF.

A few counts support this clonotype. The V and J genes are TRBV12-3 or TRBV12-4 and TRBJ2-5, with 8 bases that match TRBD1. The V and J ends lost 3 bases and 5 bases, in that order; junction bases with no gene match: 5. CDR3 length equals 14 residues. The CDR3 sequence is CASSFPRGRETQYF. For the CDR3, the DNA is TGTGCCAGCAGTTTCCCCAGGGGGCGGGAGACCCAGTACTTC.

The rearrangement links TRBV11-2 to TRBJ1-5; no clear D. V lost 6 bases to trimming and J lost 9 bases, with 15 bases between them. CDR3 length equals 13 residues. From germline, CDR1 is SGHAT and CDR2 FQNNGV. The CDR3 nucleotides are TGTGCCAGCAGTCCATCAGCTCGATTGCCCCAGCATTTT. It specifies CASSPSARLPQHF.

This clonotype has just a few counts. The chain is built from TRBV7-8 and TRBJ1-5; 7 nucleotides match TRBD1. The CDR3 consists of 17 residues. Germline loops: CDR1 SGHVS, CDR2 FQNEAQ. The trim removed 5 bases at V and 0 bases at J, leaving 10 bases unmatched. The CDR3 is CASSRDSEGSSNQPQHF. In DNA, the CDR3 is TGTGCCAGCAGCAGGGACAGCGAGGGGTCTAGCAATCAGCCCCAGCATTTT.

V and J are TRBV4-1 and TRBJ1-6, with 8 bases that match TRBD1. The junction had 3 bases not matched to a gene; V was cut back by 3 bases and J by 11 bases. Germline V lookup: CDR1 MGHRA, CDR2 YSYEKL. The CDR3 runs to 13 residues. Here the CDR3 reads CASSQDRVPPLHF. The CDR3 coding sequence is TGCGCCAGCAGCCAGGACAGGGTACCACCCCTCCACTTT.

Only a few counts were recorded for this clonotype. The V and J genes are TRBV7-8 and TRBJ2-3, with 7 bases aligning to TRBD2. CDR3 length equals 17 residues. Germline CDR1 and CDR2: SGHVS and FQNEAQ. The junction had 14 bases not matched to a gene; V was cut back by 1 base and J by 7 bases. The CDR3 is CASSLEGLTGGIYTQYF. CDR3 nucleotides: TGTGCCAGCAGCTTAGAGGGCTTGACGGGAGGTATATATACGCAGTATTTT.

As DNA, the CDR3 is TGTGCCAGCAGCCACGGGTTTTGGAACACTGAAGCTTTCTTT. Translating gives CASSHGFWNTEAFF. V usage is TRBV3-1 and J usage is TRBJ1-1; D is unclear. Trimming cost V 3 bases and J 1 base, with 9 bases left between them. The CDR3 sequence is 14 residues long. Germline-derived CDR1 and CDR2 are LGHDT and YNNKEL (reference sequence).

V is TRBV2 and J is TRBJ2-7; 7 nucleotides agree with TRBD2. Germline V lookup: CDR1 SNHLY, CDR2 FYNNEI. CDR3 length: 15 amino acids. J was trimmed by 6 bases and V by 7 bases; bases with no gene match: 15. The CDR3 loop is CASTYGGEPGGEQYF. As DNA, the CDR3 is TGTGCCAGCACCTATGGTGGGGAACCGGGGGGCGAGCAGTACTTC.

This clonotype turned up a few times. The chain employs TRBV7-8 and TRBJ2-2, with a weak D call TRBD2 (6 bases). This CDR3 is built from 16 residues. In germline, CDR1 is SGHVS, CDR2 FQNEAQ. Deletions cut 3 bases from V and 0 bases from J, with 11 bases between. The DNA of the CDR3 is TGTGCCAGCAGCTTCGGGACTCGATCGAACACCGGGGAGCTGTTTTTT. Its protein is CASSFGTRSNTGELFF. Combining the CDR3 with reference TRBV7-8 and TRBJ2-2 gives the whole variable domain GAGVSQSPRYKVAKRGQDVALRCDPISGHVSLFWYQQALGQGPEFLTYFQNEAQLDKSGLPSDRFFAERPEGSVSTLKIQRTQQEDSAVYLCASSFGTRSNTGELFFGEGSRLTVL.